This section outlines one T cell receptor (beta chain) sequence together with its context. The V end lost 1 base, the J end lost 10 bases, and 17 bases lay between the germline ends. This CDR3 is 15 amino acids long. CDR1 and CDR2 (germline): WSHSY, SAAADI. Using immunoSEQ multiplex PCR, the repertoire was profiled, and TCRdb retains in-frame clones only, with some absent. This table has about 820,000 clones, over 90% appearing once. The sample comes from a study of shared clonotypes between healthy human individuals. It was CD45RO-negative cells, positively selected for CCR7, that made up naive CD8 cells, with terminally differentiated effector memory CD45RA+ cells excluded.

The rearrangement links TRBV10-2 to TRBJ2-1; D may be TRBD1 or TRBD2 (5 bases each). The receptor comes from a man aged 30-40 years in good health. The sample comprised naive CD8+ T cells sorted from blood. CDR3 in amino acids: CASSEFRGGAGEQFF. The CDR3 DNA sequence: TGCGCCAGCAGTGAGTTTCGGGGTGGGGCAGGAGAGCAGTTCTTC.